The sequence of this TCR beta chain was determined in a study of ipilimumab plus nivolumab after autologous stem cell transplantation. Study in general: The DLBCL group included primary refractory and relapsed cases.

V shed 4 bases, J shed 1 base, and the junction held 4 bases outside the gene matches. Germline V lookup: CDR1 SGHAT, CDR2 FQNNGV. The CDR3 has 15 amino acids. The repertoire was sequenced with immunoSEQ multiplex PCR; TCRdb's copy has only in-frame clones and lacks some. This table has around 15,000 clones, around four fifths appearing once. Checkpoint therapy with ipilimumab 1 mg/kg began 14 to 28 days after transplant. Patients received nivolumab 3 mg/kg at weeks 1, 4, 7, 10, then fortnightly to week 26. Sequenced material: PBMCs, taken in a trial of ipilimumab plus nivolumab as post-transplant consolidation. This sequence joins TRBV11-2 and TRBJ2-5; TRBD1 aligns across 9 bases. This TCR was recovered from a male donor with diffuse large B-cell lymphoma. CDR3 sequence: CASSSWTGAQETQYF. The CDR3 coding sequence is TGTGCCAGCAGCTCGTGGACAGGGGCCCAAGAGACCCAGTACTTC.